Each of the 31 T cell receptor beta chains below was sequenced from the same sample in a study of long-term antiretroviral therapy in people with HIV. With survey level as its setting, the immunoSEQ assay was v3.0. The table came from immunoSEQ multiplex PCR; TCRdb's copy has only in-frame clones and leaves some out. Here the sample spans approximately 9,400 clones, about 73% being singletons. The specimen was unsorted PBMCs, collected 0.6 years before starting antiretroviral therapy. These receptors all come from a man in his forties with HIV.

This chain joins TRBV5-6 and TRBJ2-5; no clear D. V lost 0 bases and J lost 2, with 8 bases in between. The CDR3 extends over 14 amino acids. From germline, CDR1 is SGHDT and CDR2 YYEEEE. The CDR3 sequence: CASSLGRIQETQYF. In nucleotides, the CDR3 is TGTGCCAGCAGCTTGGGACGGATTCAAGAGACCCAGTACTTC.

DNA of the CDR3: TGTGCTAGTGGTTTGCCTAGCGGAGGCACAGATACGCAGTATTTT. It encodes CASGLPSGGTDTQYF. The rearrangement uses TRBV12-5 and TRBJ2-3; 7 bases line up with TRBD2. Germline V gene lookup returns CDR1 LGHNT and CDR2 FRNRAP. The CDR3 runs 15 residues. After removal of 2 bases from V and 1 base from J, the junction contained 3 bases not matched to a gene.

This chain links TRBV5-1 with TRBJ2-2, with 9 bases fitting TRBD2. V lost 2 bases, J lost 0 bases, and 2 bases stayed unmatched. From germline, CDR1 is SGHRS and CDR2 YFSETQ. CDR3 length equals 16 residues. The CDR3 coding sequence is TGCGCCAGCAGCTTACTAGCGGGTTCGAACACCGGGGAGCTGTTTTTT. Protein: CASSLLAGSNTGELFF.

The chain links TRBV5-1 to TRBJ1-1; TRBD1 aligns across 10 bases. Germline lookup yields CDR1 SGHRS and CDR2 YFSETQ. Trimming at V came to 4 bases and at J to 6 bases, leaving 6 bases not matched to a gene. This CDR3 comprises 14 residues. DNA of the CDR3: TGCGCCAGCAGCGGGGACAGGGGAAGGGCTGAAGCTTTCTTT. Amino acid sequence: CASSGDRGRAEAFF.

This chain joins TRBV7-9 and TRBJ1-1; TRBD1 might be the D (6 bases). Trimming pared 4 bases from V and 7 bases from J, leaving 22 bases between. The CDR3 is made up of 16 amino acids. Germline CDR1 and CDR2: SEHNR and FQNEAQ (reference sequence). The CDR3 sequence is CASSSVSGTHLGEAFF. CDR3 sequence (DNA): TGTGCCAGCAGCTCAGTATCCGGGACACATTTGGGTGAAGCTTTCTTT.

The chain joins TRBV7-9 to TRBJ1-1, with a possible D match to TRBD1 (5 bases). V was trimmed by 5 bases and J by 1 base, leaving 17 bases between them. CDR1 is SEHNR and CDR2 is FQNEAQ in the germline V gene (reference sequence). The CDR3 is 16 residues long. CDR3 coding DNA: TGTGCCAGCAGCCCAGTGCGGGGGAAGAAGAACACTGAAGCTTTCTTT. This encodes CASSPVRGKKNTEAFF.

J is TRBJ1-2 and V is TRBV4-1; D is unclear. Trimming took off 0 bases at V and 6 bases at J, with 11 bases between the two ends. CDR1 and CDR2 from the germline V gene are MGHRA and YSYEKL. This CDR3 region has 14 residues. The CDR3 DNA is TGCGCCAGCAGCCAAGATTCGGGGAACAATGGCTACACCTTC. Amino acid sequence: CASSQDSGNNGYTF.

The V call is TRBV5-1, the J call TRBJ2-3; 10 nucleotides align to TRBD1. Germline V gives CDR1 SGHRS, CDR2 YFSETQ. Trimming cost V 0 bases and J 5 bases; bases outside gene matches: 3. The CDR3 is 15 amino acids. The CDR3 DNA follows: TGCGCCAGCAGCTTGGGACAGGGGGCTGAAGATACGCAGTATTTT. Its translation: CASSLGQGAEDTQYF.

This clone is judged medium-sized. The chain combines TRBV11-2 with TRBJ1-1, with unresolved D. V was pared by 4 bases and J by 8 bases, with 11 bases between. CDR1 is SGHAT and CDR2 is FQNNGV in the germline V gene. The CDR3 is made up of 12 amino acids. CDR3 amino acids: CASSSDSFEAFF. As DNA, the CDR3 is TGTGCCAGCAGCTCCGACTCGTTCGAAGCTTTCTTT.

As DNA, the CDR3 is TGTGCCAGCAGCCCACAGGGAACTGAAGCTTTCTTT. As protein: CASSPQGTEAFF. This rearrangement joins TRBV9 to TRBJ1-1; D possibly corresponds to TRBD1 (6 bases). The ends were cut back, 4 bases at V and 5 bases at J, with 9 bases in the middle. CDR1 and CDR2 from the germline V gene are SGDLS and YYNGEE. The CDR3 runs 12 residues.

This chain uses TRBV6-5 with TRBJ1-5; 7 bases are shared with TRBD1. The CDR3 sequence is 16 residues long. Germline CDR1 MNHEY, CDR2 SVGAGI. J was trimmed by 3 bases and V by 2 bases; bases with no gene match: 7. CDR3 in amino acids: CASSYRATGFNQPQHF. Written as DNA, the CDR3 is TGTGCCAGCAGTTACCGAGCGACAGGGTTCAATCAGCCCCAGCATTTT.

This chain connects TRBV7-9 to TRBJ2-1, with 7 bases identical to TRBD2. Germline V gene data show CDR1 as SEHNR and CDR2 as FQNEAQ (reference sequence). The CDR3 extends over 15 amino acids. With 5 bases clipped from V and 9 bases from J, the junction kept 13 bases outside the gene matches. The CDR3 DNA sequence: TGTGCCAGCAGCGCCTTTCAGAGAGCGGGGATTGAGCAGTTCTTC. Amino acids: CASSAFQRAGIEQFF.

This sequence joins TRBV6-6 and TRBJ2-2, with D possibly TRBD2 on 5 matching bases. This CDR3 contains 14 residues. The V gene lost 10 bases and the J gene lost 10 bases, with 22 bases spanning the gap. Germline assignment: CDR1 MNHNY and CDR2 SVGAGI (reference sequence). CDR3 DNA: TGTGCCATCAGCCTGAGGGTCACCGGGTCGGAGCTGTTTTTT. Its translation: CAISLRVTGSELFF.

This clone was recorded once. This chain uses TRBV9 with TRBJ2-7, with a weak D call TRBD2 (6 bases). CDR3 length: 15 amino acids. Germline CDR1 SGDLS, CDR2 YYNGEE. V was shortened by 2 bases and J by 2 bases, with 14 bases between the two germline ends. Written as DNA, the CDR3 is TGTGCCAGCAGCGTCACGGGACTGGAAACCTACGAGCAGTACTTC. This encodes CASSVTGLETYEQYF.

This chain links TRBV27 with TRBJ1-2; 11 bases match TRBD1. V dropped 4 bases and J dropped 7; count of bases not matched to a gene: 8. This CDR3 has 15 amino acids. From germline, CDR1 is MNHEY and CDR2 SMNVEV (reference sequence). The CDR3 region is CASSSLGQGAGGYTF. The CDR3 bases are TGTGCCAGCAGTTCATTAGGACAGGGGGCTGGTGGCTACACCTTC.

The chain recombines TRBV6-6 with TRBJ1-1; tentatively, D is TRBD1 (6 bases). The CDR3 loop spans 13 amino acids. Germline CDR1 reads MNHNY; CDR2 reads SVGAGI (reference sequence). Trimming took 6 bases from V and 2 from J, leaving 10 bases between them. Here the CDR3 DNA reads TGTGCCAGCAGGGGACAATTTAACACTGAAGCTTTCTTT. Translating gives CASRGQFNTEAFF.

The V call is TRBV21-1, the J call TRBJ1-2; the listed D gene, TRBD1, was not tested against the DNA. TRBV21-1 is an annotated pseudogene. This CDR3 is built from 14 residues. For the CDR3, the DNA is TGTGCCAGCAGCATAGGACAGGGGGCCACTGGCTACACCTTC. Translating gives CASSIGQGATGYTF.

The gene calls are TRBV7-8 and TRBJ1-6; 10 nucleotides align to TRBD1. This CDR3 is built from 15 residues. The germline gives CDR1 SGHVS, CDR2 FQNEAQ. Losses at the gene ends were 5 bases for V and 7 bases for J; bases not matched to a gene: 5. This chain's CDR3 is CASSPGGQGNSPLHF. The CDR3 bases are TGTGCCAGCAGCCCCGGGGGACAGGGGAATTCACCCCTCCACTTT.

The chain has TRBV5-1 and TRBJ2-1; 9 bases map to TRBD2. Looked up from germline, CDR1 is SGHRS and CDR2 is YFSETQ. The CDR3 totals 15 residues. The trim removed 8 bases at V and 6 bases at J, leaving 12 bases unmatched. DNA of the CDR3: TGCGCCAGTCGCTTGGGGCTAGCGGGACTCAATGAGCAGTTCTTC. The encoded protein is CASRLGLAGLNEQFF.

V and J are TRBV7-9 and TRBJ2-7; 9 nucleotides match TRBD1. The CDR3 length is 15 residues. Germline CDR1 is SEHNR and CDR2 is FQNEAQ (reference sequence). Trimming took 0 bases from V and 2 from J; bases not matched to a gene: 2. CDR3 coding DNA: TGTGCCAGCAGCTTAGCCGGACAGGGGCCCTACGAGCAGTACTTC. Amino acid sequence: CASSLAGQGPYEQYF.

This rearrangement joins TRBV18 to TRBJ2-3; 9 nucleotides match TRBD1. Germline trimming cut 3 bases from V and 3 bases from J; bases unmatched to any gene: 1. Germline V gene sequence: CDR1 KGHSH, CDR2 LQKENI. The CDR3 is 14 amino acids. The CDR3 loop is CASSPGQGTDTQYF. CDR3 DNA sequence: TGTGCCAGCTCACCGGGACAGGGTACAGATACGCAGTATTTT.

The chain recombines TRBV28 with TRBJ1-2; 11 nucleotides match TRBD1. Per the germline V gene, CDR1 is MDHEN and CDR2 is SYDVKM. The J segment lost 3 bases and the V segment lost 4 bases, leaving 13 bases of the junction unmatched. This CDR3 has 18 residues. This chain's CDR3 is CASSSLWDRGWYDYGYTF. The CDR3 coding sequence is TGTGCCAGCAGTTCCCTCTGGGACAGGGGGTGGTACGACTATGGCTACACCTTC.

The V gene is TRBV2, the J gene TRBJ2-1; no clear D. The CDR3 extends over 13 amino acids. Between the trimmed V and J ends, which lost 3 bases and 5 bases, there was a span of 8 bases. Germline values: CDR1 SNHLY, CDR2 FYNNEI. CDR3 protein: CASSETGNNEQFF. CDR3 DNA: TGTGCCAGCAGTGAGACCGGCAACAATGAGCAGTTCTTC.

V usage is TRBV2 and J usage is TRBJ1-6; D perhaps matches TRBD1 (5 bases). Germline CDR1 and CDR2: SNHLY and FYNNEI. This CDR3 has 14 residues. Deletions cut 7 bases from V and 5 bases from J, with 12 bases between. The CDR3: CASKTQGNNSPLHF. For the CDR3, the DNA is TGTGCCAGCAAAACTCAGGGTAATAATTCACCCCTCCACTTT.

The chain recombines TRBV12-5 with TRBJ1-4; 10 bases are shared with TRBD1. The germline V gene has CDR1 LGHNT and CDR2 FRNRAP. The junction had 10 bases not matched to a gene; V was cut back by 6 bases and J by 6 bases. This CDR3 has 16 amino acids. CDR3 sequence (DNA): TGTGCTAGTGGGACAGGGGGCGCGGGGACTTATGAAAAACTGTTTTTT. The encoded protein is CASGTGGAGTYEKLFF. The variable domain in full, completed from reference TRBV12-5 and TRBJ1-4, reads DARVTQTPRHKVTEMGQEVTMRCQPILGHNTVFWYRQTMMQGLELLAYFRNRAPLDDSGMPKDRFSAEMPDATLATLKIQPSEPRDSAVYFCASGTGGAGTYEKLFFGSGTQLSVL.

V usage is TRBV19 and J usage is TRBJ1-1; D is unresolved. CDR1 and CDR2 from the germline V gene are LNHDA and SQIVND (reference sequence). This CDR3 contains 15 residues. V lost 0 bases, J lost 0 bases, and 8 bases lay in between. CDR3 sequence reads: CASSIDANMNTEAFF. CDR3 bases: TGTGCCAGTAGTATAGACGCCAACATGAACACTGAAGCTTTCTTT.

The rearrangement joins TRBV29-1 to TRBJ1-1; D call uncertain. The germline CDR1 and CDR2 sequences are SQVTM and ANQGSEA. The CDR3 contains 11 residues. The ends were cut back, 5 bases at V and 2 bases at J, with 6 bases in the middle. The CDR3 here is CSVLTNTEAFF. For the CDR3, the DNA is TGCAGCGTTCTAACTAACACTGAAGCTTTCTTT. The complete variable domain, with remaining parts taken from reference TRBV29-1 and TRBJ1-1, reads SAVISQKPSRDICQRGTSLTIQCQVDSQVTMMFWYRQQPGQSLTLIATANQGSEATYESGFVIDKFPISRPNLTFSTLTVSNMSPEDSSIYLCSVLTNTEAFFGQGTRLTVV.

The V call is TRBV29-1, the J call TRBJ1-2; TRBD1 matches at 9 bases. This CDR3 contains 14 residues. Looked up from germline, CDR1 is SQVTM and CDR2 is ANQGSEA. The V and J ends lost 6 bases and 8 bases, in that order; junction bases with no gene match: 13. The CDR3 DNA reads TGCAGCGTGGCGGGACAGGGCATGATCGGGGGCTACACCTTC. This sequence encodes CSVAGQGMIGGYTF.

This clone appeared a few times. The chain recombines TRBV4-1 with TRBJ1-1, with D possibly TRBD1 on 6 matching bases. CDR1 MGHRA and CDR2 YSYEKL come from the germline V gene. This CDR3 is built from 12 residues. The V end was cut by 9 bases, the J end by 6 bases, with 14 bases between. CDR3 DNA: TGCGCCAGTGGGGGGCTCAACGCTGAAGCTTTCTTT. It specifies CASGGLNAEAFF.

The V call is TRBV7-8, the J call TRBJ2-7; TRBD1 might be the D (5 bases). Germline CDR1 reads SGHVS; CDR2 reads FQNEAQ. This CDR3 region has 16 residues. V was cut by 4 bases and J by 3 bases, with 19 bases left in between. The chain's CDR3 is CASSSGRARENYEQYF. In DNA form, the CDR3 reads TGTGCCAGCAGCTCAGGTCGGGCCAGGGAAAACTACGAGCAGTACTTC.

The chain couples TRBV10-3 to TRBJ2-6; D is possibly TRBD1 (6 bases). V was clipped by 6 bases and J by 4 bases, with 16 bases between them. CDR1 and CDR2 from the germline V gene are ENHRY and SYGVKD. This CDR3 contains 16 residues. The CDR3 loop reads CAIRAAEGTGANVLTF. The CDR3 nucleotides read TGTGCCATCAGGGCGGCCGAAGGGACAGGGGCCAACGTCCTGACTTTC.